This TCR beta chain was sequenced during a study of T cells after yellow fever vaccination. The study's findings and limits: On re-exposure, the response was weaker but peaked faster, at day 5 versus 15. Within FACS-sorted repertoires, abundant clonotypes contaminating from the bulk population could be present.

Comment on this clonotype: Its antigen is currently unknown.

A single record per CDR3 protein comes from TCRdb applying MiXCR to the 5' RACE reads. The sample shows some 390,000 distinct CDR3 sequences, around a sixth of them seen only once. CDR3 length equals 14 residues. The germline V gene encodes CDR1 ENHRY and CDR2 SYGVKD. Trimming took 11 bases from V and 4 from J, leaving 21 bases between them. This TCR came from a man between 18 and 35 years old who received the YFV17D yellow fever vaccine. The chain combines TRBV10-3 with TRBJ2-7; D not resolved. Sequences were derived from PBMCs, sampled before the yellow fever booster vaccination. The CDR3 sequence is CAPPVTIPPYEQYV. DNA of the CDR3: TGTGCCCCTCCAGTCACCATCCCCCCTTACGAGCAGTACGTC.